In its sample, the clone carrying this T cell receptor (beta chain) was seen many times. What it binds is unknown. The read gets to within 3 residues of the CDR3 end, and the germline J gene fills in the rest. The data are from a study of T cell clonality in common variable immunodeficiency. Notes on the study in general: Common variable immunodeficiency TCR beta sequences reportedly had fewer deletions and N-nucleotide insertions. Links between repertoire features and CVID complications were heterogeneity-limited. CVID subjects showed higher TCRbeta clonality than healthy controls.

The CDR3 is 13 amino acids. CDR1 is SGHDT and CDR2 is YYEEEE in the germline V gene. V lost 6 bases and J lost 2, with 12 bases in between. Repertoires were generated with immunoSEQ multiplex PCR, while TCRdb's copy carries only in-frame clones and drops some. The sample presents under 45,000 clones, none singletons. The chain combines TRBV5-6 with TRBJ2-7; a weak D match, TRBD2 (6 bases). Sequencing was performed on peripheral blood mononuclear cells. The TCR sequence derives from a person between 18 and 70 years old in good health. CDR3 bases read: TGTGCCAGCAACAGGAGGGGCCCCTACGAG. Translating gives CASNRRGPYE. From start to end, the CDR3 is CASNRRGPYEQYF.